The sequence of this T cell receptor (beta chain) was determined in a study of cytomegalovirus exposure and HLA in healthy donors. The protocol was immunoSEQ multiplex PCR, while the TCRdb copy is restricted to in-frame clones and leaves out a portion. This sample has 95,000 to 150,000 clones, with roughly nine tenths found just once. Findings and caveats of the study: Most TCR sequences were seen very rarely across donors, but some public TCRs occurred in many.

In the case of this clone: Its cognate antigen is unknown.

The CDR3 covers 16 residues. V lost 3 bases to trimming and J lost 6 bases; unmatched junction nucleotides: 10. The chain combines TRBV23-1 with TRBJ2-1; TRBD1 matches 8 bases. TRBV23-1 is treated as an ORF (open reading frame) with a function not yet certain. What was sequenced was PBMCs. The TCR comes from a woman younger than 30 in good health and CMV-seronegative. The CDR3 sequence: CASSHFTQGAVNEQFF. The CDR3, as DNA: TGCGCCAGCAGTCATTTCACCCAGGGGGCTGTCAATGAGCAGTTCTTC.